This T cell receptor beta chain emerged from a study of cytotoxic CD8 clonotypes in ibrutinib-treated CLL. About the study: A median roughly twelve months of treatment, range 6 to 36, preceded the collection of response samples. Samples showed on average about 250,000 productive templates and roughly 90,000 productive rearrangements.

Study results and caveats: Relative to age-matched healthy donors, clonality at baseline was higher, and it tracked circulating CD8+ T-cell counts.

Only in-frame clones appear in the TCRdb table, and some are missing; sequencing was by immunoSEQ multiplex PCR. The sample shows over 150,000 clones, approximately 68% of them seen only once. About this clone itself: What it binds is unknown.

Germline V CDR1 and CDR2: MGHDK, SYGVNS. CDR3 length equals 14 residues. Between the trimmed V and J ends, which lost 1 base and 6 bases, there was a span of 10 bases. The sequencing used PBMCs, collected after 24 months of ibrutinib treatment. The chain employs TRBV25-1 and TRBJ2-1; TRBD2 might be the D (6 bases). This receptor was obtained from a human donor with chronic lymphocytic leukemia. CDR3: CASSELGLGNEQFF. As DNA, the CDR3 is TGTGCCAGCAGTGAATTGGGACTTGGCAATGAGCAGTTCTTC.